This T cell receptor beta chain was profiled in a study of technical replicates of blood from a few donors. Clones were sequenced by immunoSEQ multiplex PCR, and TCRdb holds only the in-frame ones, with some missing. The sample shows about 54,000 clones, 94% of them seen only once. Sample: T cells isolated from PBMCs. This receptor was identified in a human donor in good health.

The CDR3 coding sequence is TGTGCCGTTGGGGGGAGGTCGGGGGAGCTGTTTTTT. Protein product: CAVGGRSGELFF. The chain is built from TRBV10-3 and TRBJ2-2, with D perhaps matching TRBD2 (6 bases). This CDR3 is built from 12 residues. V was shortened by 11 bases and J by 8 bases, with 15 bases between the two germline ends. The germline V gene encodes CDR1 ENHRY and CDR2 SYGVKD.